This TCR beta chain comes out of a study of vaccination and CD4 T cells after COVID-19. Study-wide background: Fewer than 10 convalescent patients had mild and one had severe PCR-confirmed SARS-CoV-2 disease. There were six male and four female convalescents, and two of them were Hispanic. A median of roughly 97 days (range 35 to 161) separated diagnosis from post-COVID sampling.

TCRdb reprocessed the PCR reads with MiXCR, giving one entry per CDR3 protein. The repertoire consists of more than 12,000 distinct CDR3 sequences, with roughly 65% occurring once and the leading ten covering about 1%. The CDR3 totals 13 residues. Between the trimmed V and J ends, which lost 2 bases and 2 bases, there was a span of 7 bases. CDR1 and CDR2 (germline): MNHEY, SMNVEV (reference sequence). The sequencing used CD4+ T cells from blood, collected after SARS-CoV-2 vaccination. This chain links TRBV27 with TRBJ2-7; D gene ambiguous. This TCR was sampled from a human donor who had recovered from COVID-19. The CDR3 loop reads CASSLRETYEQYF. The CDR3 coding sequence is TGTGCCAGCAGTTTACGCGAGACCTACGAGCAGTACTTC.